This is a list of T cell receptor beta chains from one sample in a study of technical replicates of blood from several donors. The data were produced by immunoSEQ multiplex PCR, yet TCRdb's version contains in-frame clones alone and is incomplete. The repertoire holds approximately 13,000 clones, about 80% seen once, with about 12% in the top ten. Sequencing input: PBMCs. The receptors were sampled from a human donor in good health. The CDR3 runs from the conserved cysteine through the conserved F or W. Fields, in order: V gene, J gene, D gene, clone size, CDR3 DNA, CDR3 protein. The D gene is left open where the match is weak. Size is omitted from some rows. Given values are once, few, many or a class for expanded clones.

V gene: TRBV11-2; J gene: TRBJ2-5; D gene: -; clone size: -; CDR3 DNA: TGTGCCAGCAGCTTAGATCAGGCGAGTGGGGAGACCCAGTACTTC; CDR3 protein: CASSLDQASGETQYF
V gene: TRBV11-2; J gene: TRBJ1-5; D gene: -; clone size: -; CDR3 DNA: TGTGCCAGCAGCCCAATAAGGGCTTTTAAGGGGAGCAATCAGCCCCAGCATTTT; CDR3 protein: CASSPIRAFKGSNQPQHF
V gene: TRBV14; J gene: TRBJ2-4; D gene: TRBD2; clone size: once; CDR3 DNA: TGTGCCAGCAGCCAGGGACTAGCGTATCCGTACTTC; CDR3 protein: CASSQGLAYPYF
V gene: TRBV5-1; J gene: TRBJ1-4; D gene: -; clone size: -; CDR3 DNA: TGCGCCAGCAGCCCTAATAATGAAAAACTGTTTTTT; CDR3 protein: CASSPNNEKLFF
V gene: TRBV30; J gene: TRBJ1-2; D gene: -; clone size: -; CDR3 DNA: TGTGCCTGGAGTGCCCAGGGTATTTATGGCTACACCTTC; CDR3 protein: CAWSAQGIYGYTF